This T cell receptor (beta chain) was recorded in a study of quantifying T cell responses using KT2 cells. The wider study: RNA was reverse transcribed with TCR alpha and beta constant-region primers.

Each cDNA got a UMI-containing oligo ligated at its 3' end. The first PCR ran approximately 4 cycles with an equimolar RC1.1 and RC1.2 beta primer mix. TCRdb recomputed calls from the UMI-ligation and nested PCR reads with MiXCR, one row per CDR3 protein. The table lists 25,000 to 35,000 distinct CDR3 sequences, under 13% of them singletons. This clonotype showed up many times. The target antigen is unknown. J was trimmed by 1 base and V by 1 base; bases with no gene match: 7. Looked up from germline, CDR1 is KGHSH and CDR2 is LQKENI. The CDR3 extends over 17 amino acids. The study's findings and limits: Input KT2 cell number predicted KT2 alpha and beta sequence counts linearly over several orders of magnitude.

KT2, a clone with a known TCR, was spiked into unfractionated PBMC. Specimen: PBMCs spiked with cells of the T cell clone KT2. The chain carries TRBV18 and TRBJ2-4, with TRBD1 identical over 7 bases. The TCR was taken from a human donor. The CDR3 nucleotides are TGTGCCAGCTCACCACTACGGGACAGCATTGCCAAAAACATTCAGTACTTC. Protein sequence: CASSPLRDSIAKNIQYF.